A selection of T cell receptor beta chains follows, all from one sample in a study of long-term antiretroviral therapy in people with HIV. Assay used: immunoSEQ multiplex PCR; TCRdb lists only in-frame clones, some missing. The repertoire holds about 29,000 clones, about 95% seen once, with around 7.9% in the top ten. Sequenced here: unsorted PBMCs, sampled 5.3 years after starting antiretroviral therapy. These receptors came from a young man with HIV. CDR3s include the opening cysteine and the closing phenylalanine or tryptophan. The order of the fields is J gene, clone size, V gene, D gene, CDR3 protein, CDR3 DNA. A D gene is named only where the DNA matches it firmly. Clone size, where shown, is once, few, many, or a class for clones that have expanded.

J gene: TRBJ2-7
clone size: .
V gene: TRBV27
D gene: .
CDR3 protein: CASGRTASYEQYF
CDR3 DNA: TGTGCCAGCGGGAGGACAGCATCCTACGAGCAGTACTTC

J gene: TRBJ2-7
clone size: .
V gene: TRBV30
D gene: TRBD2
CDR3 protein: CAWGTGTSSYEQYF
CDR3 DNA: TGTGCCTGGGGAACCGGGACTAGTTCCTACGAGCAGTACTTC

J gene: TRBJ1-5
clone size: .
V gene: TRBV30
D gene: .
CDR3 protein: CAWSVRGNQPQHF
CDR3 DNA: TGTGCCTGGAGTGTACGGGGCAATCAGCCCCAGCATTTT

J gene: TRBJ2-2
clone size: .
V gene: TRBV7-9
D gene: .
CDR3 protein: CASSPSGGAGGELFF
CDR3 DNA: TGTGCCAGCAGCCCTTCAGGGGGAGCGGGCGGGGAGCTGTTTTTT

J gene: TRBJ1-1
clone size: .
V gene: TRBV13
D gene: .
CDR3 protein: CASSLSLWRAAFF
CDR3 DNA: TGTGCCAGCAGCTTAAGTTTGTGGCGGGCGGCTTTCTTT

J gene: TRBJ2-7
clone size: .
V gene: TRBV7-9
D gene: TRBD2
CDR3 protein: CASSRGGLAGEDEQYF
CDR3 DNA: TGTGCCAGCAGCCGAGGAGGACTAGCGGGAGAGGACGAGCAGTACTTC

J gene: TRBJ2-1
clone size: .
V gene: TRBV27
D gene: TRBD2
CDR3 protein: CASIHRGGARYNEQFF
CDR3 DNA: TGTGCCAGCATCCATCGGGGGGGGGCGAGGTACAATGAGCAGTTCTTC

J gene: TRBJ1-2
clone size: .
V gene: TRBV28
D gene: TRBD1
CDR3 protein: CASSYDRVHGYTF
CDR3 DNA: TGTGCCAGCAGCTACGACAGGGTTCATGGCTACACCTTC

J gene: TRBJ2-7
clone size: .
V gene: TRBV13
D gene: TRBD1
CDR3 protein: CASGGTAIGTYEQYF
CDR3 DNA: TGTGCCAGCGGTGGGACAGCCATCGGGACCTACGAGCAGTACTTC

J gene: TRBJ1-5
clone size: .
V gene: TRBV6-4
D gene: TRBD1
CDR3 protein: CADRQGRDPTNRPQHF
CDR3 DNA: TGTGCCGATCGACAGGGGAGGGACCCCACCAATAGGCCCCAGCATTTT

J gene: TRBJ2-3
clone size: .
V gene: TRBV5-1
D gene: TRBD2
CDR3 protein: CASSEGLADTDTQYF
CDR3 DNA: TGCGCCAGCAGCGAGGGACTAGCGGACACAGATACGCAGTATTTT

J gene: TRBJ1-2
clone size: .
V gene: TRBV27
D gene: .
CDR3 protein: CASSLSNSGRSVYGYTF
CDR3 DNA: TGTGCCAGCAGTTTATCGAACTCTGGACGCTCAGTCTATGGCTACACCTTC

J gene: TRBJ2-2
clone size: .
V gene: TRBV19
D gene: .
CDR3 protein: CASRQRGPGELFF
CDR3 DNA: TGTGCCAGTAGACAACGGGGCCCCGGGGAGCTGTTTTTT

J gene: TRBJ1-2
clone size: .
V gene: TRBV29-1
D gene: .
CDR3 protein: CSVQLGSTAYGYTF
CDR3 DNA: TGCAGCGTCCAACTGGGGAGTACTGCCTATGGCTACACCTTC

J gene: TRBJ2-2
clone size: .
V gene: TRBV29-1
D gene: .
CDR3 protein: CSGGRTGELFF
CDR3 DNA: TGCAGCGGGGGTAGGACCGGGGAGCTGTTTTTT

J gene: TRBJ1-4
clone size: .
V gene: TRBV4-1
D gene: .
CDR3 protein: CASSHQGDEKLFF
CDR3 DNA: TGCGCCAGCAGCCATCAGGGAGACGAAAAACTGTTTTTT

J gene: TRBJ2-7
clone size: .
V gene: TRBV2
D gene: .
CDR3 protein: CASSTVTYEQYF
CDR3 DNA: TGTGCCAGCAGTACAGTAACCTACGAGCAGTACTTC

J gene: TRBJ2-7
clone size: .
V gene: TRBV11-3
D gene: .
CDR3 protein: CASSLGMKTSHEQYF
CDR3 DNA: TGTGCCAGCAGTTTAGGGATGAAAACCTCCCACGAGCAGTACTTC

J gene: TRBJ1-6
clone size: .
V gene: TRBV7-3
D gene: .
CDR3 protein: CASSLYGGLSYNSPLHF
CDR3 DNA: TGTGCCAGCAGCTTATATGGGGGGCTGTCCTATAATTCACCCCTCCACTTT

J gene: TRBJ2-7
clone size: .
V gene: TRBV4-1
D gene: .
CDR3 protein: CASSQEVANRPNYEQYF
CDR3 DNA: TGCGCCAGCAGCCAAGAGGTCGCGAACAGGCCAAACTACGAGCAGTACTTC

J gene: TRBJ1-2
clone size: .
V gene: TRBV20-1
D gene: TRBD1
CDR3 protein: CSARRGTEYTF
CDR3 DNA: TGCAGTGCTAGACGGGGGACAGAGTACACCTTC

J gene: TRBJ2-7
clone size: few
V gene: TRBV2
D gene: TRBD2
CDR3 protein: CASLTGDGDAHSGSSYEQYF
CDR3 DNA: TGTGCCAGCCTAACAGGGGATGGGGACGCCCATAGCGGGAGCTCCTACGAGCAGTACTTC

J gene: TRBJ2-3
clone size: .
V gene: TRBV6-4
D gene: .
CDR3 protein: CASSERFTDTQYF
CDR3 DNA: TGTGCCAGCAGTGAACGGTTCACAGATACGCAGTATTTT

J gene: TRBJ2-7
clone size: .
V gene: TRBV2
D gene: .
CDR3 protein: CASSEARGDPDYEQYF
CDR3 DNA: TGTGCCAGCAGTGAAGCCCGCGGGGATCCCGACTACGAGCAGTACTTC

J gene: TRBJ2-1
clone size: .
V gene: TRBV4-1
D gene: TRBD2
CDR3 protein: CASRKGLAGDNEQFF
CDR3 DNA: TGCGCCAGCAGAAAGGGACTAGCGGGAGACAATGAGCAGTTCTTC

J gene: TRBJ1-5
clone size: .
V gene: TRBV30
D gene: .
CDR3 protein: CAWSALSSNQPQHF
CDR3 DNA: TGTGCCTGGAGTGCCCTCAGTAGCAATCAGCCCCAGCATTTT

J gene: TRBJ2-1
clone size: .
V gene: TRBV7-6
D gene: .
CDR3 protein: CASSLNRFSSYNEQFF
CDR3 DNA: TGTGCCAGCAGCCTAAACAGGTTTAGCTCCTACAATGAGCAGTTCTTC